Below, 13 T cell receptor beta chains from the same sample are listed, as sequenced in a study of CD8 T cells in ankylosing spondylitis. Study-wide results and limits: Roughly eight highly homologous variants formed a TCR beta motif that appeared characteristic of ankylosing spondylitis blood.

Antigens for these TCRs are unknown. TCRdb re-derived calls from the 5' RACE reads in MiXCR, one entry per CDR3 protein. Seen here are fewer than 400,000 distinct CDR3 sequences, roughly 8% observed once, and the top ten hold about 15%. Sample: blood, either unsorted or a sorted T cell fraction (not recorded which). These receptors all come from a male donor with ankylosing spondylitis.

The chain recombines TRBV24-1 with TRBJ2-1, with 9 nucleotides matching TRBD1. Germline CDR1 and CDR2: KGHDR and SFDVKD. The length of the CDR3 is 15 residues. V trimming: 4 bases; J trimming: 4 bases; junction bases outside the gene matches: 4. CDR3 in amino acids: CATSEAGTGYNEQFF. The CDR3, as DNA: TGTGCCACCAGTGAGGCCGGGACAGGGTACAATGAGCAGTTCTTC.

The sample holds many counts of this clonotype. The junction does not match germline at one end; this may be a read error. The V call is TRBV15, the J call TRBJ2-1, with TRBD2 matching 13 bases. This CDR3 has 12 residues. The germline gives CDR1 LNHNV, CDR2 YYDKDF (reference sequence). The CDR3 is CATSRGTSGRAF. CDR3 bases: TGTGCCACCAGCAGAGGCACTAGCGGGAGGGCCTTC.

This clonotype came up a few times. The V and J genes are TRBV6-6 and TRBJ2-2; tentatively, D is TRBD2 (5 bases). This CDR3 region has 13 residues. V lost 4 bases and J 7 bases, leaving 10 bases between the germline ends. Germline V gene lookup returns CDR1 MNHNY and CDR2 SVGAGI (reference sequence). CDR3 sequence: CASSFPSGGELFF. For the CDR3, the DNA is TGTGCCAGCAGTTTTCCGAGCGGCGGGGAGCTGTTTTTT.

This clonotype was detected only a few times. This chain joins TRBV5-6 and TRBJ2-7; the D is unclear. The CDR3 runs 12 residues. CDR1 SGHDT and CDR2 YYEEEE come from the germline V gene. V dropped 1 base and J dropped 7 bases, with 9 bases sitting between them. The CDR3 spells CASSLFGREQYF. CDR3 DNA: TGTGCCAGCAGCTTGTTTGGTCGGGAGCAGTACTTC.

Only a few counts were recorded for this clonotype. V usage is TRBV28 and J usage is TRBJ2-6, with a possible D match to TRBD1 (6 bases). The CDR3 runs 16 residues. Germline assignment: CDR1 MDHEN and CDR2 SYDVKM. V was cut by 1 base and J by 7 bases, with 14 bases left in between. Here the CDR3 reads CASSLLGAGSANVLTF. In nucleotides, the CDR3 is TGTGCCAGCAGTTTATTGGGGGCCGGCAGCGCCAACGTCCTGACTTTC.

This clonotype was seen only once. The CDR3 region has the DNA TGCGCCAGCAGTGAGCCCTACACCACCCAGTACTTC. Translating gives CASSEPYTTQYF. The chain recombines TRBV10-2 with TRBJ2-5; D unresolved. Trimming removed 2 bases at V and 8 bases at J, with 9 bases between. Looked up from germline, CDR1 is WSHSY and CDR2 is SAAADI. There are 12 residues in the CDR3.

V is TRBV21-1 and J is TRBJ1-5; the table assigns TRBD1, which was not confirmed against the DNA. TRBV21-1 counts as a pseudogene. This CDR3 is 16 amino acids long. The CDR3 spells CASALFRDSNNQPQHF. The CDR3 DNA follows: TGTGCCAGCGCATTATTCCGGGACAGCAACAATCAGCCCCAGCATTTT.

This clonotype was found a few times. The rearrangement uses TRBV6-1 and TRBJ1-3; D gene ambiguous. This CDR3 is built from 14 residues. In germline, CDR1 is MNHNS, CDR2 SASEGT. Between the trimmed V and J ends, which lost 6 bases and 2 bases, there was a span of 11 bases. The CDR3 bases are TGTGCCAGCAGCTCCGTTATAACTGGAAACACCATATATTTT. This codes for CASSSVITGNTIYF.

This clonotype was seen a few times. The J gene is TRBJ2-2, the V gene TRBV9; D possibly matches TRBD1 or TRBD2 (6 bases each). The CDR3 has 17 residues. V lost 0 bases, J lost 5 bases, and 17 bases lay in between. Germline V gives CDR1 SGDLS, CDR2 YYNGEE. CDR3 sequence reads: CASSVDPGRGETGELFF. CDR3 sequence (DNA): TGTGCCAGCAGCGTAGACCCAGGAAGGGGGGAGACCGGGGAGCTGTTTTTT. Full variable domain (remainder filled in from reference TRBV9 and TRBJ2-2): DSGVTQTPKHLITATGQRVTLRCSPRSGDLSVYWYQQSLDQGLQFLIQYYNGEERAKGNILERFSAQQFPDLHSELNLSSLELGDSALYFCASSVDPGRGETGELFFGEGSRLTVL.

This clonotype has just a few counts. The gene calls are TRBV29-1 and TRBJ1-3; 8 nucleotides line up with TRBD1. This CDR3 contains 14 residues. Germline loops: CDR1 SQVTM, CDR2 ANQGSEA. J gave up 4 bases and V 4 bases, and 6 bases lay outside the gene matches. In DNA form, the CDR3 reads TGCAGCGTTGGCACGACAGGGGACGGAAACACCATATATTTT. Protein: CSVGTTGDGNTIYF. Full variable domain (missing parts from reference TRBV29-1 and TRBJ1-3): SAVISQKPSRDICQRGTSLTIQCQVDSQVTMMFWYRQQPGQSLTLIATANQGSEATYESGFVIDKFPISRPNLTFSTLTVSNMSPEDSSIYLCSVGTTGDGNTIYFGEGSWLTVV.

This clonotype has at least ten counts. This chain joins TRBV6-5 and TRBJ2-1, with D possibly being TRBD1 (7 bases). The CDR3 consists of 15 residues. Germline-derived CDR1 and CDR2 are MNHEY and SVGAGI. Trimming took 0 bases from V and 8 from J, leaving 14 bases between them. The CDR3 DNA sequence: TGTGCCAGCAGTTACTCAATCCCCAGGGGGGATGAGCAGTTCTTC. Translated, it gives CASSYSIPRGDEQFF.

This chain uses TRBV20-1 with TRBJ2-5; 10 bases map to TRBD1. The CDR3 is 15 amino acids. Germline trimming cut 3 bases from V and 6 bases from J; bases unmatched to any gene: 10. The germline V gene has CDR1 DFQATT and CDR2 SNEGSKA (reference sequence). The CDR3 sequence is CSARDQGTGAKTQYF. The CDR3 DNA is TGCAGTGCTAGGGACCAAGGGACAGGGGCAAAGACCCAGTACTTC.

This clonotype was picked up many times. The genes are TRBV5-1 and TRBJ2-7; D may be TRBD1 (6 bases). The CDR3 is 16 amino acids. Germline-derived CDR1 and CDR2 are SGHRS and YFSETQ. V lost 3 bases to trimming and J lost 0 bases, with 16 bases between them. The CDR3 region has the DNA TGCGCCAGCAGCTCACACCGGCAGGGGAGCTCCTACGAGCAGTACTTC. It specifies CASSSHRQGSSYEQYF.